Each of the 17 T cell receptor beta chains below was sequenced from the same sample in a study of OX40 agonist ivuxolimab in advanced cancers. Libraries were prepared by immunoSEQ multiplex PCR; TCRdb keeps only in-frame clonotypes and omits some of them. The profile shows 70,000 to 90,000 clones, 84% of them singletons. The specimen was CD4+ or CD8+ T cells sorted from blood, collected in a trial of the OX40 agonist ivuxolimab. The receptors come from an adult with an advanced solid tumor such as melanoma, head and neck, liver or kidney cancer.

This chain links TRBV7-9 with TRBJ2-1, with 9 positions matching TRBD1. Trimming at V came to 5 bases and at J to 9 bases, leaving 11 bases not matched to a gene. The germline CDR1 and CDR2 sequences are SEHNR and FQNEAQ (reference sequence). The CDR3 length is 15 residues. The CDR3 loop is CASSLQGQGGSEQFF. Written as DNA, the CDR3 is TGTGCCAGCAGCCTACAGGGACAGGGCGGGAGTGAGCAGTTCTTC.

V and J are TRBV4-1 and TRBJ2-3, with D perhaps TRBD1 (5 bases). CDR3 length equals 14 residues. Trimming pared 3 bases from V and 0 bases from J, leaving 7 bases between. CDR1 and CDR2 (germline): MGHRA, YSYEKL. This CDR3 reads CASSQAGSTDTQYF. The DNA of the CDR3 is TGCGCCAGCAGCCAGGCAGGGAGCACAGATACGCAGTATTTT.

CDR3 amino acids: CSVTPGLGYNEQFF. CDR3 sequence (DNA): TGCAGCGTTACTCCGGGACTAGGCTACAATGAGCAGTTCTTC. This chain links TRBV29-1 with TRBJ2-1; 8 bases are a match to TRBD2. V lost 5 bases and J lost 3; bases outside the gene matches: 6. CDR1 and CDR2 from the germline V gene are SQVTM and ANQGSEA. This CDR3 has 14 residues.

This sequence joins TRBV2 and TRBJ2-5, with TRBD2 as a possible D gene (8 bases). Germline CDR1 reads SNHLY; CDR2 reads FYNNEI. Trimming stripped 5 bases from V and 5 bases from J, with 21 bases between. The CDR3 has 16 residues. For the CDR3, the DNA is TGTGCCAGCAGTATTTCGGGAGGGGGCGCGGGGGAGACCCAGTACTTC. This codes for CASSISGGGAGETQYF.

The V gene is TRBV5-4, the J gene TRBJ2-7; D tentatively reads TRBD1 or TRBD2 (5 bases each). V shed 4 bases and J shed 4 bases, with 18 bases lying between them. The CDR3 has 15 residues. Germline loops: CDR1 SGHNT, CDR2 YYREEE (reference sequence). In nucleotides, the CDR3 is TGTGCCAGCAGCGCCCCGGGACGACGCGAGTACGAGCAGTACTTC. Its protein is CASSAPGRREYEQYF.

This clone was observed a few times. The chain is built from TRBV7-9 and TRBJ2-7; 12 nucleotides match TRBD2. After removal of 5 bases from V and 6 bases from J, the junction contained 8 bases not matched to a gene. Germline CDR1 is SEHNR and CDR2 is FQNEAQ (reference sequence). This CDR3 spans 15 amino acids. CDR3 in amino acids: CASSHASGGAAEQYF. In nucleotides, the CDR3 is TGTGCCAGCAGCCACGCTAGCGGGGGGGCCGCCGAGCAGTACTTC.

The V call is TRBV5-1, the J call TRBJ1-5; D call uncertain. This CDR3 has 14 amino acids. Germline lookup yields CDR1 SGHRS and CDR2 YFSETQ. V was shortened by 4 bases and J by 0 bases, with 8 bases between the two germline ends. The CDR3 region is CASSEGYSNQPQHF. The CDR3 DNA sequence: TGCGCCAGCAGCGAGGGATATAGCAATCAGCCCCAGCATTTT.

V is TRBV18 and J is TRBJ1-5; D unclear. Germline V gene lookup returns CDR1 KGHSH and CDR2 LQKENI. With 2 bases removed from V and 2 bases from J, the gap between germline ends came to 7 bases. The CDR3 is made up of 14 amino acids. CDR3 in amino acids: CASSPYGGNQPQHF. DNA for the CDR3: TGTGCCAGCTCACCATACGGGGGCAATCAGCCCCAGCATTTT.

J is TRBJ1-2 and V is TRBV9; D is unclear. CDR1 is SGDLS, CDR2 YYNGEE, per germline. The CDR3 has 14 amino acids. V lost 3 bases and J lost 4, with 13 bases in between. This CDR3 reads CASSATLDGYGYTF. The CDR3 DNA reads TGTGCCAGCAGCGCCACCCTCGACGGCTATGGCTACACCTTC.

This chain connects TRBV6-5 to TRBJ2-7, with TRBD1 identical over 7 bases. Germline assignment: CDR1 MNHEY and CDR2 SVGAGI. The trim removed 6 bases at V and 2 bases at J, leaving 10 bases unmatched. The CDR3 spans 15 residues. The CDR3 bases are TGTGCCAGCAGGGCCGGGACAGCAGCGGCCTACGAGCAGTACTTC. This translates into CASRAGTAAAYEQYF.

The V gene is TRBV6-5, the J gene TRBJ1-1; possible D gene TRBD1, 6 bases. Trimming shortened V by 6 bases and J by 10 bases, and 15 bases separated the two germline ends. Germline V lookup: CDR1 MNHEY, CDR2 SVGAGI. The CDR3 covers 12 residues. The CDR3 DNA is TGTGCCAGCAGCCAGACAGGCGGGGGAGCTTTCTTT. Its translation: CASSQTGGGAFF.

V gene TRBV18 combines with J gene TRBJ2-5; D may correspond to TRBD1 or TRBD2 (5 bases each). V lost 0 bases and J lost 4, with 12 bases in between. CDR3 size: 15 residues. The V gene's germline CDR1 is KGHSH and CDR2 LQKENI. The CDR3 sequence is CASSPPTRDLETQYF. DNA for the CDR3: TGTGCCAGCTCACCACCGACCAGGGACCTAGAGACCCAGTACTTC.

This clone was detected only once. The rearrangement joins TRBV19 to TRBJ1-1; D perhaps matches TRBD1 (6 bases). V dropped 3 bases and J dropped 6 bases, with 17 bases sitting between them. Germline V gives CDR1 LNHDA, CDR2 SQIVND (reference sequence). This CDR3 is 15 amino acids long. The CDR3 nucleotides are TGTGCCAGTAGTATGACTAGGGACAAGGGGCCTGAAGCTTTCTTT. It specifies CASSMTRDKGPEAFF.

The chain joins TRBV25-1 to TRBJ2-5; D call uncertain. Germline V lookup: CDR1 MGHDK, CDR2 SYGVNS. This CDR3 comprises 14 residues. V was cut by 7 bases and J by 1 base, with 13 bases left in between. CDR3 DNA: TGTGCCAGCACCGACCGCGAGGCCCAAGAGACCCAGTACTTC. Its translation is CASTDREAQETQYF.

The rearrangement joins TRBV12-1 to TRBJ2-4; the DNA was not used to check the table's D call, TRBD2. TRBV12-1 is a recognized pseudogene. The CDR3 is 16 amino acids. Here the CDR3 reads CASSFCGSGPKNIQYF. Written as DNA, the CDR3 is TGTGCCAGCAGCTTTTGTGGGAGTGGACCCAAAAACATTCAGTACTTC.

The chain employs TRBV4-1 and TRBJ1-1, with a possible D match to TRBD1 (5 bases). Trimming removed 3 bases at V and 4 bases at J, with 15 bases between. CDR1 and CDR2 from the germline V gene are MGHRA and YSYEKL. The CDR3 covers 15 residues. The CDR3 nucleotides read TGCGCCAGCAGCCAGAGCGGGGGACGGGGCACTGAAGCTTTCTTT. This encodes CASSQSGGRGTEAFF.

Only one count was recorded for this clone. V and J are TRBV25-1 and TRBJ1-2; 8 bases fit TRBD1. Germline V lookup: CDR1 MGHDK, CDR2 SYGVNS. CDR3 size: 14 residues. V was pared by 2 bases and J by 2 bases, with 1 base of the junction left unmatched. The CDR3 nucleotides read TGTGCCAGCAGTGAACAGGGGGCAAACTATGGCTACACCTTC. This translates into CASSEQGANYGYTF.